One sample yielded the 5 T cell receptor beta chains listed below, sequenced in a study of CD8 T cells in ankylosing spondylitis. One entry per CDR3 protein, called by TCRdb with MiXCR from the 5' RACE reads. The sample shows approximately 7,300 distinct CDR3 sequences, roughly 8% of them seen only once. The sequencing input was blood, either unsorted or a sorted T cell fraction (not recorded which). The source is a male donor with ankylosing spondylitis or in good health (not recorded which).

This chain connects TRBV9 to TRBJ2-1, with 9 bases identical to TRBD1. Germline V gene sequence: CDR1 SGDLS, CDR2 YYNGEE. CDR3 length: 15 amino acids. Trimming took 0 bases from V and 8 from J; bases not matched to a gene: 6. In DNA form, the CDR3 reads TGTGCCAGCAGCGTAGTGGACAGGGGTTATGATGAGCAGTTCTTC. Its translation: CASSVVDRGYDEQFF.

Within the sample, this clonotype is medium-sized. The V and J genes are TRBV9 and TRBJ1-2, with D unclear. Per germline, CDR1 SGDLS and CDR2 YYNGEE. Trimming shortened V by 0 bases and J by 5 bases, and 5 bases separated the two germline ends. The CDR3 sequence is 12 residues long. CDR3 nucleotide sequence: TGTGCCAGCAGCGTAGCGGGGTATGGCTACACCTTC. It yields the protein CASSVAGYGYTF.

Sample share makes this clonotype medium-sized. The chain is built from TRBV9 and TRBJ1-2; D gene uncertain. Deletions cut 0 bases from V and 1 base from J, with 16 bases between. Germline loops: CDR1 SGDLS, CDR2 YYNGEE. The CDR3 spans 17 residues. CDR3 sequence reads: CASSVGAVGKFNYGYTF. The CDR3 DNA follows: TGTGCCAGCAGCGTAGGAGCGGTGGGGAAATTTAACTATGGCTACACCTTC.

J is TRBJ2-2 and V is TRBV9, with TRBD2 as a possible D gene (5 bases). The V end lost 1 base, the J end lost 6 bases, and 7 bases lay between the germline ends. This CDR3 comprises 13 residues. Germline V gene lookup returns CDR1 SGDLS and CDR2 YYNGEE. The CDR3 loop reads CASSVFSAGELFF. The DNA of the CDR3 is TGTGCCAGCAGCGTATTTAGCGCCGGGGAGCTGTTTTTT.

This clonotype showed up many times. The genes are TRBV9 and TRBJ2-3, with 8 bases lining up with TRBD2. The V and J ends lost 3 bases and 2 bases, in that order; junction bases with no gene match: 5. The CDR3 extends over 15 amino acids. In germline, CDR1 is SGDLS, CDR2 YYNGEE. This chain's CDR3 is CASSATSGHTDTQYF. The CDR3 coding sequence is TGTGCCAGCAGCGCAACTAGCGGTCACACAGATACGCAGTATTTT.